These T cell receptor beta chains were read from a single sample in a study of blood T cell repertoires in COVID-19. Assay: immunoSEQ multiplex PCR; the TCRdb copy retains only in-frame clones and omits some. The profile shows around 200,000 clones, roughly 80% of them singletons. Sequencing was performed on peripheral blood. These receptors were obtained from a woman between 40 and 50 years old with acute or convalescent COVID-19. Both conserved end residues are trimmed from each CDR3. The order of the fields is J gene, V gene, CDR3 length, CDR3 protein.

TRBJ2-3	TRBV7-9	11	ASSDSSTDTQY
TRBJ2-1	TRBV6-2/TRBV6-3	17	ASSYRLKSGDRVYNEQF
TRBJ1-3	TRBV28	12	ASSFHSQGSTIY
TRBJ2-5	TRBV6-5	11	ASRQQGPETQY
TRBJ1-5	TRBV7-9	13	ASSLVPGTGSAQH
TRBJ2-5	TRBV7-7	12	ASSFSGGQETQY
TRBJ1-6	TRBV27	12	ASSQSQGGSPLH
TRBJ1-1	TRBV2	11	ASSVGVSTEAF
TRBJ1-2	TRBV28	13	ASSPLEGRGYGYT
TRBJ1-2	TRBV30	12	AWVTRGLVYGYT
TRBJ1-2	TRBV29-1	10	SVDRLDYGYT
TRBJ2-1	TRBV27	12	ASSGTSGSNEQF
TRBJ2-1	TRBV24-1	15	ATAGGNKTSSYNEQF
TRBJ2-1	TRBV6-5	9	ASSYSNRQF
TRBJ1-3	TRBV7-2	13	ASSLGGGSGNTIY
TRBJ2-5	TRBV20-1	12	SASSSGRRETQY
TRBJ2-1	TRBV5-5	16	ASSLTSGSFYTHNEQF
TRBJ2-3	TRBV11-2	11	ASSSSPTDTQY
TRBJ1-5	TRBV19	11	ASSTGWDQPQH
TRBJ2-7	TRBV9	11	ASSVTDSYEQY
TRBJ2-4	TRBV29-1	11	SVEGSQRGIQY
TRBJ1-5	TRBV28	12	ASSLWAGPQPQH
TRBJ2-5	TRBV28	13	ASSFSTSGQETQY
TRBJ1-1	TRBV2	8	ASRIGGAF
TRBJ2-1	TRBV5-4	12	ASSLTSEYNEQF
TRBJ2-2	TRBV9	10	ASSGAAGELF
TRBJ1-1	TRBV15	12	ATSRPLGGSEAF
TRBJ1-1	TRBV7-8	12	ASSSMDTNTEAF
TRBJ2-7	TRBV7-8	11	ASSLGEHLEQY
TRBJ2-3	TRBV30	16	AWSVHTGLAAATDTQY
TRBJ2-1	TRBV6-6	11	ATQRGAGNEQF
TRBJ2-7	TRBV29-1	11	SVRTGPSYEQY
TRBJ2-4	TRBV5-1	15	ASSNTSGGLAKNIQY
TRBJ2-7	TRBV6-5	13	ASRRSLAGAYEQY
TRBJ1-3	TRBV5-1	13	ASSLSGPASNTIY
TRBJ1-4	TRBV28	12	ASSPDRRLEKLF
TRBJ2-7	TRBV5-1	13	ASSFRLAGAGEQY
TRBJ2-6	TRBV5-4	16	ASSLAQGAGSGANVLT
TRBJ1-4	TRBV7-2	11	ASSLRFLEELF
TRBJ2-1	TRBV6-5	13	AIEPRLAGYNEQF
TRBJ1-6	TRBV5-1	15	ASSPGQGGSSNSPLH
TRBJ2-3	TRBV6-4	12	ASSQSQGRDTQY
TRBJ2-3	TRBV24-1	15	ATSDPATGGDQDTQY
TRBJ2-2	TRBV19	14	ASSIMGHPNTGELF
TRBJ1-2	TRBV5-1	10	ASSLGQGGYT
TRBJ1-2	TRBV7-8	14	ASSPWDRNTPGGYT